This T cell receptor beta chain was profiled in a study of T-cell reconstitution after alpha-beta-depleted transplantation in children. Study observations and caveats: Where alpha-beta T cells came from about two months after transplant was reportedly several hundred expanded graft clones. After one year, T-cell counts and TCRbeta diversity mostly came from new T cells.

Looked up from germline, CDR1 is SEHNR and CDR2 is FQNEAQ (reference sequence). CDR3 length: 15 residues. The V end was cut by 1 base, the J end by 0 bases, with 7 bases between. At least ten counts were recorded for this clonotype. Its antigen is as yet unknown. Preparation of the TCRbeta library was carried out with unique molecular identifiers. TCRdb re-called the PCR reads with MiXCR, one entry per CDR3 protein. The sample consists of approximately 18,000 distinct CDR3 sequences, approximately 4.9% of them appearing once. Material: PBMCs, obtained before TCRalphabeta/CD19-depleted stem cell transplant. The V gene is TRBV7-9, the J gene TRBJ1-5; D gene unclear. The sequence was obtained from a boy younger than 18 with acute lymphoblastic leukemia, due to receive a stem cell transplant. CDR3 protein: CASSLGVSSNQPQHF. The DNA of the CDR3 is TGTGCCAGCAGCTTAGGGGTTTCTAGCAATCAGCCCCAGCATTTT.